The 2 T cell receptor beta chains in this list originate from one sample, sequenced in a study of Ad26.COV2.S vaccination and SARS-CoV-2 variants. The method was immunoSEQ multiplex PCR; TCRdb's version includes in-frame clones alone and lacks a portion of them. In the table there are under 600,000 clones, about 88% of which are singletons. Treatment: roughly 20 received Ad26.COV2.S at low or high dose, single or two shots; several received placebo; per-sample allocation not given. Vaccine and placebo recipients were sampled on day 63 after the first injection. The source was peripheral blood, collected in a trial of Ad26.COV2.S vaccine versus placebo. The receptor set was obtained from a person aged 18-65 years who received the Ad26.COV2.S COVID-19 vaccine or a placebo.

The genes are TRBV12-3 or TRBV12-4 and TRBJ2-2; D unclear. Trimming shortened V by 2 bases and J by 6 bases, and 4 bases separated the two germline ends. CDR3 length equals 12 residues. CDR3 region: CASSLWPGELFF. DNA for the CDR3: TGTGCCAGCAGTTTATGGCCCGGGGAGCTGTTTTTT.

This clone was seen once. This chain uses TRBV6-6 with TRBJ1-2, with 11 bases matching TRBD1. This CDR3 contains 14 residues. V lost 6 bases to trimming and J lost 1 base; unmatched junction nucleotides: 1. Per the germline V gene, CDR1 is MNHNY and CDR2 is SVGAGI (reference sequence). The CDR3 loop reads CASRGQGDNYGYTF. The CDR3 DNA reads TGTGCCAGCAGGGGACAGGGGGATAACTATGGCTACACCTTC.